Each of the 24 T cell receptor beta chains below was sequenced from the same sample in a study of long-term antiretroviral therapy in people with HIV. Investigators performed immunoSEQ version v3.0 at survey level. The table came from immunoSEQ multiplex PCR; TCRdb's copy has only in-frame clones and leaves some out. The profile shows over 30,000 clones, about 98% of them singletons. The sample was unsorted PBMCs, taken 7.6 years after starting antiretroviral therapy. Receptor source: a man aged 30-40 years with HIV.

The rearrangement links TRBV5-6 to TRBJ2-7, with D perhaps TRBD1 or TRBD2 (5 bases each). Germline CDR1 SGHDT, CDR2 YYEEEE. With 3 bases removed from V and 2 bases from J, the gap between germline ends came to 12 bases. The CDR3 loop spans 14 amino acids. This CDR3 reads CASSYRDGTYEQYF. For the CDR3, the DNA is TGTGCCAGCAGCTACCGGGACGGCACCTACGAGCAGTACTTC.

V usage is TRBV28 and J usage is TRBJ1-1; D may be TRBD1 (6 bases). Looked up from germline, CDR1 is MDHEN and CDR2 is SYDVKM. V lost 2 bases and J 6 bases, leaving 13 bases between the germline ends. The CDR3 covers 14 residues. The CDR3 DNA follows: TGTGCCAGCAGTTTAACCGGGACAACTTCTGAAGCTTTCTTT. Translated, it gives CASSLTGTTSEAFF. Full variable domain (missing parts from reference TRBV28 and TRBJ1-1): DVKVTQSSRYLVKRTGEKVFLECVQDMDHENMFWYRQDPGLGLRLIYFSYDVKMKEKGDIPEGYSVSREKKERFSLILESASTNQTSMYLCASSLTGTTSEAFFGQGTRLTVV.

V and J are TRBV20-1 and TRBJ1-5, with D uncertain. The CDR3 has 11 residues. Trimming shortened V by 3 bases and J by 5 bases, and 5 bases separated the two germline ends. The V gene's germline CDR1 is DFQATT and CDR2 SNEGSKA (reference sequence). The CDR3 is CSASQDQPQHF. The CDR3 nucleotides read TGCAGTGCTAGCCAGGATCAGCCCCAGCATTTT.

This clone was seen once. The chain has TRBV5-1 and TRBJ1-2; 7 nucleotides align to TRBD1. V lost 4 bases, J lost 4 bases, and 7 bases stayed unmatched. CDR3 length equals 14 residues. Germline V gives CDR1 SGHRS, CDR2 YFSETQ. This CDR3 reads CASSLGQEGYGYTF. CDR3 DNA sequence: TGCGCCAGCAGCCTAGGACAGGAGGGCTATGGCTACACCTTC.

The rearrangement uses TRBV7-6 and TRBJ2-7; perhaps D is TRBD1 or TRBD2 (5 bases each). Germline lookup yields CDR1 SGHVS and CDR2 FNYEAQ. The CDR3 consists of 14 residues. V was trimmed by 1 base and J by 2 bases, leaving 9 bases between them. CDR3 DNA: TGTGCCAGCAGCTTAGGTCCGGGACCCTACGAGCAGTACTTC. Translation: CASSLGPGPYEQYF. Drawing the rest from reference TRBV7-6 and TRBJ2-7, the complete variable domain is GAGVSQSPRYKVTKRGQDVALRCDPISGHVSLYWYRQALGQGPEFLTYFNYEAQQDKSGLPNDRFSAERPEGSISTLTIQRTEQRDSAMYRCASSLGPGPYEQYFGPGTRLTVT.

This chain connects TRBV11-2 to TRBJ2-2; D not certain. V lost 4 bases, J lost 7 bases, and 13 bases lay in between. The CDR3 is made up of 14 amino acids. In germline, CDR1 is SGHAT, CDR2 FQNNGV. CDR3 DNA: TGTGCCAGCAGCTCCCTGGGTACAGACGGGGAGCTGTTTTTT. As protein: CASSSLGTDGELFF.

The CDR3 sequence is CASTPLHF. CDR3 in DNA: TGTGCCAGCACGCCCCTCCACTTT. The chain carries TRBV6-1 and TRBJ1-6, with D uncertain. The CDR3 is 8 amino acids. The ends were cut back, 7 bases at V and 13 bases at J, with 2 bases in the middle. Germline values: CDR1 MNHNS, CDR2 SASEGT.

The chain joins TRBV2 to TRBJ1-1; tentative D call: TRBD1 (6 bases). Germline assignment: CDR1 SNHLY and CDR2 FYNNEI. The CDR3 has 10 amino acids. V was pared by 8 bases and J by 6 bases, with 7 bases between. CDR3 DNA: TGTGCCAGCGGGGGCGCTGAAGCTTTCTTT. Translated: CASGGAEAFF.

The J gene is TRBJ2-7, the V gene TRBV5-1; no definite D call. V shed 1 base and J shed 3 bases, with 8 bases lying between them. The CDR3 runs to 13 residues. The V gene's germline CDR1 is SGHRS and CDR2 YFSETQ. The CDR3 bases are TGCGCCAGCAGCTTGTCGGGTCTCTACGAGCAGTACTTC. This sequence encodes CASSLSGLYEQYF.

The chain uses TRBV7-6 and TRBJ2-3; D is undetermined. Trimming removed 1 base at V and 3 bases at J, with 5 bases between. Germline assignment: CDR1 SGHVS and CDR2 FNYEAQ. CDR3 length: 13 residues. The CDR3, as DNA: TGTGCCAGCAGCTTAGTAGGTACAGATACGCAGTATTTT. Translated: CASSLVGTDTQYF.

The chain joins TRBV7-2 to TRBJ1-5; D ambiguous. V gave up 1 base and J gave up 0 bases, with 4 bases separating them. The CDR3 length is 14 residues. CDR1 is SGHTA and CDR2 is FQGNSA in the germline V gene. CDR3 in DNA: TGTGCCAGCAGCTTAGAAAGTAGCAATCAGCCCCAGCATTTT. Its translation is CASSLESSNQPQHF.

The CDR3, as DNA: TGTGCCAGCAGTGATACTTTACGAGACCTGACCTACGAGCAGTACTTC. Protein: CASSDTLRDLTYEQYF. The chain couples TRBV6-1 to TRBJ2-7; D unresolved. CDR3 length: 16 residues. CDR1 is MNHNS, CDR2 SASEGT, per germline. Between the trimmed V and J ends, which lost 3 bases and 2 bases, there was a span of 17 bases.

The chain employs TRBV7-6 and TRBJ1-1; D ambiguous. The germline V gene has CDR1 SGHVS and CDR2 FNYEAQ. The V end was cut by 5 bases, the J end by 1 base, with 8 bases between. The CDR3 contains 13 residues. The CDR3 protein is CASSKHPNTEAFF. CDR3 coding DNA: TGTGCCAGCAGCAAACATCCGAACACTGAAGCTTTCTTT.

In DNA form, the CDR3 reads TGTGCCAGCACCCTAAGAGGGTCTCGGGAGCAGTTCTTC. Its protein product is CASTLRGSREQFF. This chain joins TRBV5-8 and TRBJ2-1; D may be TRBD2 (5 bases). V lost 6 bases to trimming and J lost 10 bases, with 17 bases between them. The CDR3 has 13 amino acids. Looked up from germline, CDR1 is SGHTS and CDR2 is YDEGEE.

This sequence joins TRBV6-5 and TRBJ1-5; the D is unclear. Germline assignment: CDR1 MNHEY and CDR2 SVGAGI. Trimming took 4 bases from V and 4 from J, leaving 14 bases between them. The CDR3 totals 15 residues. CDR3 sequence: CASSFSDGSNQPQHF. CDR3 DNA: TGTGCCAGCAGTTTCTCGGACGGATCGAATCAGCCCCAGCATTTT.

CDR3 sequence (DNA): TGTGCCAGCAGCGAGTGGGACGGATGGAACACTGAAGCTTTCTTT. Translating it yields CASSEWDGWNTEAFF. The chain is built from TRBV11-1 and TRBJ1-1; TRBD1 is a possible D gene (5 bases). V lost 5 bases to trimming and J lost 1 base, with 14 bases between them. The V gene's germline CDR1 is SGHAT and CDR2 FQDESV (reference sequence). This CDR3 comprises 15 residues.

This rearrangement joins TRBV11-2 to TRBJ2-2, with TRBD2 as a possible D gene (5 bases). Germline V lookup: CDR1 SGHAT, CDR2 FQNNGV. The length of the CDR3 is 15 residues. V lost 4 bases and J 3 bases, leaving 12 bases between the germline ends. The CDR3: CASSSLSGYTGELFF. For the CDR3, the DNA is TGTGCCAGCAGCTCCCTCAGCGGATACACCGGGGAGCTGTTTTTT.

The chain employs TRBV5-1 and TRBJ1-5; TRBD1 is a possible D gene (5 bases). CDR1 and CDR2 from the germline V gene are SGHRS and YFSETQ. With 8 bases removed from V and 0 bases from J, the gap between germline ends came to 9 bases. This CDR3 is built from 13 residues. The CDR3, as DNA: TGCGCCAGAGGGGCTTATAGCAATCAGCCCCAGCATTTT. This sequence encodes CARGAYSNQPQHF.

This chain links TRBV29-1 with TRBJ1-5, with 10 bases that match TRBD1. V dropped 4 bases and J dropped 3; count of bases not matched to a gene: 3. This CDR3 has 14 residues. Germline CDR1 is SQVTM and CDR2 is ANQGSEA. The CDR3 reads CSVGDRGSNQPQHF. CDR3 in DNA: TGCAGCGTTGGGGACAGGGGTTCCAATCAGCCCCAGCATTTT.

The chain's CDR3 is CAWKGGLETQYF. CDR3 nucleotide sequence: TGTGCCTGGAAAGGGGGGCTAGAGACCCAGTACTTC. V is TRBV30 and J is TRBJ2-5; D tentatively fits TRBD1 or TRBD2 (6 bases each). In germline, CDR1 is GTSNPN, CDR2 SVGIG (reference sequence). The V end was cut by 4 bases, the J end by 4 bases, with 10 bases between. This CDR3 comprises 12 residues.

This chain joins TRBV27 and TRBJ2-2; no definite D call. V lost 2 bases to trimming and J lost 4 bases, with 8 bases between them. There are 14 residues in the CDR3. The germline CDR1 and CDR2 sequences are MNHEY and SMNVEV (reference sequence). The CDR3 spells CASSLLLGTGELFF. The CDR3, as DNA: TGTGCCAGCAGTTTACTGCTCGGCACCGGGGAGCTGTTTTTT.

This chain connects TRBV6-1 to TRBJ1-3; D call uncertain. V was cut by 7 bases and J by 1 base, with 14 bases left in between. The CDR3 is made up of 15 amino acids. Germline loops: CDR1 MNHNS, CDR2 SASEGT. CDR3 sequence (DNA): TGTGCCAGCATGCCCGTTCCTCTATCTGGAAACACCATATATTTT. Amino acids: CASMPVPLSGNTIYF.

The CDR3 protein is CSVVGGSNTEAFF. The CDR3 coding sequence is TGCAGCGTTGTGGGGGGATCGAACACTGAAGCTTTCTTT. The rearrangement uses TRBV29-1 and TRBJ1-1; possibly TRBD1 for D (5 bases). CDR1 SQVTM and CDR2 ANQGSEA come from the germline V gene. The CDR3 consists of 13 residues. Trimming removed 4 bases at V and 1 base at J, with 10 bases between.

This rearrangement joins TRBV19 to TRBJ1-6; TRBD1 matches 11 bases. CDR3 size: 15 residues. Trimming took 5 bases from V and 9 from J; bases not matched to a gene: 6. Germline CDR1 LNHDA, CDR2 SQIVND (reference sequence). The CDR3 reads CASSGGTGGSSPLHF. In DNA, the CDR3 is TGTGCCAGTAGTGGGGGGACAGGGGGATCTTCACCCCTCCACTTT.